Below, 19 T cell receptor beta chains from the same sample are listed, as sequenced in a study of post-analysis software for immune sequencing data. No cognate antigen is known for these TCRs. Overall study results and limits: Elevated frequency relative to controls characterized roughly five TRBV segments in patients, TRBV5-6, TRBV5-1 and TRBV20-1 among them.

The authors incorporated unique molecular identifiers into the TCR beta cDNA libraries. Each CDR3 protein gets one entry after TCRdb re-called the PCR reads with MiXCR. The data show 350,000 to 450,000 distinct CDR3 sequences, with roughly 35% seen just once and under 15% held by the top ten. Sequencing input: blood. The receptors were gathered from a girl between 5 and 17 years old with multiple sclerosis.

In this sample, this clonotype turned up a few times. The chain recombines TRBV29-1 with TRBJ1-2; D call uncertain. This CDR3 region has 13 residues. The germline gives CDR1 SQVTM, CDR2 ANQGSEA. V lost 6 bases and J lost 0, with 11 bases in between. The CDR3 here is CSVENYANYGYTF. As DNA, the CDR3 is TGCAGCGTGGAAAATTATGCTAACTATGGCTACACCTTC. The full variable domain, with the rest looked up from reference TRBV29-1 and TRBJ1-2, is SAVISQKPSRDICQRGTSLTIQCQVDSQVTMMFWYRQQPGQSLTLIATANQGSEATYESGFVIDKFPISRPNLTFSTLTVSNMSPEDSSIYLCSVENYANYGYTFGSGTRLTVV.

The chain joins TRBV10-3 to TRBJ2-1, with TRBD2 matching over 10 bases. The V gene end was trimmed by 5 bases and the J gene end by 3 bases; junction bases not matched to a gene: 4. CDR3 length equals 15 residues. Looked up from germline, CDR1 is ENHRY and CDR2 is SYGVKD. CDR3 loop: CAISSGGAGYNEQFF. CDR3 DNA sequence: TGTGCCATCAGTAGCGGGGGGGCCGGCTACAATGAGCAGTTCTTC.

CDR3: CASSVGASLASEQYF. CDR3 DNA: TGTGCCAGCAGCGTAGGGGCTAGCTTAGCCTCCGAGCAGTACTTC. The chain links TRBV9 to TRBJ2-5; tentatively, D is TRBD2 (5 bases). Near its end, the DNA agrees better with TRBJ2-7, so the J call may be wrong. The germline V gene has CDR1 SGDLS and CDR2 YYNGEE. This CDR3 region has 15 residues.

This clonotype was observed many times. The gene calls are TRBV6-6 and TRBJ1-2; D perhaps matches TRBD1 (5 bases). Trimming stripped 2 bases from V and 3 bases from J, with 16 bases between. This CDR3 has 16 residues. Germline values: CDR1 MNHNY, CDR2 SVGAGI (reference sequence). CDR3 protein: CASSYPSGIRDYGYTF. CDR3 DNA: TGTGCCAGCAGTTACCCGTCAGGGATCCGGGACTATGGCTACACCTTC.

The genes are TRBV12-3 or TRBV12-4 and TRBJ1-4, with a weak D call TRBD1 (5 bases). This CDR3 has 14 residues. Deletions cut 7 bases from V and 0 bases from J, with 9 bases between. Here the CDR3 reads CASNRTATNEKLFF. The CDR3 nucleotides are TGTGCCAGCAACAGGACTGCAACTAATGAAAAACTGTTTTTT.

This rearrangement joins TRBV7-9 to TRBJ2-1, with a weak D call TRBD1 (5 bases). Between the trimmed V and J ends, which lost 5 bases and 10 bases, there was a span of 12 bases. Germline assignment: CDR1 SEHNR and CDR2 FQNEAQ (reference sequence). This CDR3 contains 12 residues. DNA of the CDR3: TGTGCCAGCAGCCCTGATGGGGCAGAGCAGTTCTTC. Its protein product is CASSPDGAEQFF.

CDR3 in amino acids: CASSFKKQGGEAFF. In DNA, the CDR3 is TGTGCCAGCTCATTCAAAAAACAGGGGGGTGAAGCTTTCTTT. The chain recombines TRBV18 with TRBJ1-1; TRBD1 agrees at 8 bases. With 5 bases clipped from V and 7 bases from J, the junction kept 9 bases outside the gene matches. The germline gives CDR1 KGHSH, CDR2 LQKENI. This CDR3 has 14 residues.

In this sample, this clonotype turned up a few times. V and J are TRBV20-1 and TRBJ1-1; D unresolved. V dropped 0 bases and J dropped 1 base, with 15 bases sitting between them. CDR1 is DFQATT and CDR2 is SNEGSKA in the germline V gene (reference sequence). The CDR3 runs to 16 residues. Here the CDR3 reads CSARDFRAHTNTEAFF. The CDR3 nucleotides read TGCAGTGCTAGAGATTTTAGGGCACACACGAACACTGAAGCTTTCTTT.

Only a few counts were recorded for this clonotype. The J gene is TRBJ2-7, the V gene TRBV4-1; D tentatively reads TRBD1 or TRBD2 (5 bases each). Trimming removed 5 bases at V and 0 bases at J, with 17 bases between. Germline-derived CDR1 and CDR2 are MGHRA and YSYEKL. CDR3 length equals 16 residues. The CDR3 DNA reads as TGCGCCAGCAGCGGAGGTCCGGGGCTCAGCTCCTACGAGCAGTACTTC. Amino acid sequence: CASSGGPGLSSYEQYF.

This clonotype was counted ten times or more. This chain joins TRBV12-3 or TRBV12-4 and TRBJ2-4, with D perhaps assigned TRBD1 or TRBD2 (5 bases each). With the DNA end fitting TRBJ2-7 better, the J assignment may be wrong. CDR3 length: 12 amino acids. The CDR3 DNA is TGTGCCAGCAGCCTCGAGGGGCGCGAGCAGTACTTC. Protein: CASSLEGREQYF.

This sequence joins TRBV7-9 and TRBJ1-2; D ambiguous. Trimming removed 1 base from V and 4 bases from J, with 10 bases in between. CDR1 SEHNR and CDR2 FQNEAQ come from the germline V gene (reference sequence). The CDR3 contains 14 residues. The CDR3, as DNA: TGTGCCAGCAGCTTAGGAGAATGGGTCTATGGCTACACCTTC. It is translated as CASSLGEWVYGYTF.

This clonotype occurred many times. The CDR3 nucleotides are TGTGCCAGCAGTCCCAGAGACAATGAGCAGTTCTTC. It yields the protein CASSPRDNEQFF. The V gene is TRBV12-3 or TRBV12-4, the J gene TRBJ2-1, with D unclear. The CDR3 loop spans 12 amino acids. V gave up 5 bases and J gave up 5 bases, with 7 bases separating them.

This clonotype was counted between two and nine times. The chain has TRBV13 and TRBJ1-2; D possibly corresponds to TRBD1 (6 bases). The germline CDR1 and CDR2 sequences are PRHDT and FYEKMQ (reference sequence). Trimming took off 4 bases at V and 4 bases at J, with 13 bases between the two ends. The CDR3 is 14 residues long. CDR3 sequence: CASSSDRKPYGYTF. DNA of the CDR3: TGTGCCAGCAGCTCGGACAGAAAGCCCTATGGCTACACCTTC.

The chain joins TRBV20-1 to TRBJ1-2; TRBD1 might be the D (5 bases). This CDR3 comprises 13 residues. Germline V gene data show CDR1 as DFQATT and CDR2 as SNEGSKA (reference sequence). Trimming took off 0 bases at V and 4 bases at J, with 9 bases between the two ends. As DNA, the CDR3 is TGCAGTGCTAGAGAAGGGGTGGCCTATGGCTACACCTTC. Translated, it gives CSAREGVAYGYTF.

A few counts support this clonotype. The V and J genes are TRBV6-1 and TRBJ1-5; possibly TRBD1 for D (5 bases). V was clipped by 4 bases and J by 15 bases, with 13 bases between them. The germline V gene encodes CDR1 MNHNS and CDR2 SASEGT. The CDR3 extends over 11 amino acids. The CDR3: CASSVTDDRHF. The CDR3 DNA sequence: TGTGCCAGCAGTGTGACAGACGACCGGCATTTT.

This clonotype appeared a few times. The J gene is TRBJ2-7, the V gene TRBV27; the D is unclear. This CDR3 comprises 14 residues. Germline V gene sequence: CDR1 MNHEY, CDR2 SMNVEV (reference sequence). The germline V and J ends were trimmed by 2 bases and 2 bases, with 10 bases remaining between them. As DNA, the CDR3 is TGTGCCAGCAGTTTACTGGACCGACCCTACGAGCAGTACTTC. Translating it yields CASSLLDRPYEQYF.

This clonotype was seen a few times. V is TRBV5-1 and J is TRBJ2-1; TRBD1 agrees at 10 bases. CDR1 is SGHRS, CDR2 YFSETQ, per germline. V was clipped by 3 bases and J by 6 bases; unmatched bases: 3. CDR3 length: 14 amino acids. The CDR3 DNA reads TGCGCCAGCAGCTGGGGACAGGGGATCAATGAGCAGTTCTTC. It codes for CASSWGQGINEQFF.

This clonotype was observed many times. This chain connects TRBV5-5 to TRBJ1-5; D not certain. The germline CDR1 and CDR2 sequences are SGHKS and YYEKEE (reference sequence). The CDR3 contains 14 residues. Trimming shortened V by 0 bases and J by 4 bases, and 8 bases separated the two germline ends. CDR3 loop: CASSLEGGNQPQHF. The CDR3 nucleotides read TGTGCCAGCAGCTTGGAGGGTGGAAATCAGCCCCAGCATTTT.

The chain employs TRBV20-1 and TRBJ2-5, with 7 bases that match TRBD1. From germline, CDR1 is DFQATT and CDR2 SNEGSKA (reference sequence). The CDR3 has 14 residues. With 1 base clipped from V and 4 bases from J, the junction kept 6 bases outside the gene matches. Here the CDR3 DNA reads TGCAGTGCTAGAGGGACAGGTCTGACAGAGACCCAGTACTTC. It translates to CSARGTGLTETQYF.